What follows describes a single TCR beta chain. The antigen is unknown. At the survey level, the v3.0 immunoSEQ assay was run. Produced via immunoSEQ multiplex PCR; TCRdb's table is partial and in-frame only. The sample lists under 40,000 clones, approximately 85% occurring once. Amounts of roughly 0.9-10 million cryopreserved PBMC were held in the samples before DNA extraction. Germline CDR1 and CDR2: SGHTA and FQGNSA. The CDR3 has 13 amino acids. The germline V and J ends were trimmed by 5 bases and 2 bases, with 9 bases remaining between them. The data were taken from a study of long-term antiretroviral therapy in people with HIV. Background on the study: The earliest samples came about a decade before the 2015 immediate-ART recommendation. Study results and limitations: Post-ART, diversity grew, though it stayed under transplant donor control levels.

The sequence derives from a woman between 25 and 40 years old with HIV. The specimen was unsorted PBMCs, collected 2.8 years before starting antiretroviral therapy. J is TRBJ2-5 and V is TRBV7-2; perhaps TRBD1 as D (5 bases). The CDR3 sequence: CASSTRTQETQYF. The CDR3 DNA reads as TGTGCCAGCAGCACCAGGACACAAGAGACCCAGTACTTC. Looking up the rest from reference TRBV7-2 and TRBJ2-5 gives the full variable domain: GAGVSQSPSNKVTEKGKDVELRCDPISGHTALYWYRQSLGQGLEFLIYFQGNSAPDKSGLPSDRFSAERTGGSVSTLTIQRTQQEDSAVYLCASSTRTQETQYFGPGTRLLVL.